This T cell receptor (beta chain) stems from a study of blood T cell repertoires in COVID-19. Study summary: Samples representing acute and convalescent COVID-19 were sourced from the United States, Italy and Spain.

This CDR3 contains 14 residues. In germline, CDR1 is LNHDA, CDR2 SQIVND (reference sequence). Trimming stripped 3 bases from V and 7 bases from J, with 13 bases between. Donors of Cohort 3 who recovered were those that had two negative PCRs, clearance, or symptom resolution. Sequenced by immunoSEQ multiplex PCR; TCRdb stores in-frame clones only, minus some. Of around 310,000 clones listed, roughly nine tenths are singletons. The TCR sequence derives from a woman aged 25-40 years who had recovered from COVID-19. The chain joins TRBV19 to TRBJ1-5; D gene unclear. The sequencing sample was made of PBMCs or T cells enriched from blood (not recorded which). CDR3 sequence reads: CASSISFVSQPQHF. The CDR3 DNA follows: TGTGCCAGTAGTATTAGTTTTGTGTCACAGCCCCAGCATTTT.